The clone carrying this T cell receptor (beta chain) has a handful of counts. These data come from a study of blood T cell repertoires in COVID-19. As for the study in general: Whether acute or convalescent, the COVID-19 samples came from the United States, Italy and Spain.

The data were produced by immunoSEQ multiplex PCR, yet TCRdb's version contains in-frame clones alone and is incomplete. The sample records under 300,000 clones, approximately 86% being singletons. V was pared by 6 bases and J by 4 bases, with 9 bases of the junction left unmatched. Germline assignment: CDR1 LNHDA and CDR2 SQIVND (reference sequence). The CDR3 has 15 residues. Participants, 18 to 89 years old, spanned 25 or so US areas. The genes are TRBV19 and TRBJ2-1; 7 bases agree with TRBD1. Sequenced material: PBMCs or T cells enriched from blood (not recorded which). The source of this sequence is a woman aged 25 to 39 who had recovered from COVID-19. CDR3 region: CASRVSGTVYNEQFF. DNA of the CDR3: TGTGCCAGTAGGGTCTCCGGGACAGTATACAATGAGCAGTTCTTC.